The TCR beta chain described here comes from a study of tumor-infiltrating lymphocytes in glioblastoma multiforme. This clonotype is medium-sized in the sample. TCRB libraries came from RNA via three nested multiplex PCR rounds. MiXCR, applied by TCRdb to the multiplex PCR reads, yields one record per CDR3 protein. Here the sample spans 9,000 to 10,000 distinct CDR3 sequences, less than 75% being singletons. This clonotype originated in a male donor with glioblastoma. Sequenced input: brain tumor tissue.

The CDR3 sequence is CSARDQTTGVGSPLHF. The CDR3 DNA follows: TGCAGTGCTAGAGATCAAACGACAGGGGTAGGCTCACCCCTCCACTTT. The chain carries TRBV20-1 and TRBJ1-6; 8 bases fit TRBD1. Unmatched junction bases numbered 11, after V lost 0 bases and J lost 10 bases. This CDR3 comprises 16 residues. From germline, CDR1 is DFQATT and CDR2 SNEGSKA (reference sequence).